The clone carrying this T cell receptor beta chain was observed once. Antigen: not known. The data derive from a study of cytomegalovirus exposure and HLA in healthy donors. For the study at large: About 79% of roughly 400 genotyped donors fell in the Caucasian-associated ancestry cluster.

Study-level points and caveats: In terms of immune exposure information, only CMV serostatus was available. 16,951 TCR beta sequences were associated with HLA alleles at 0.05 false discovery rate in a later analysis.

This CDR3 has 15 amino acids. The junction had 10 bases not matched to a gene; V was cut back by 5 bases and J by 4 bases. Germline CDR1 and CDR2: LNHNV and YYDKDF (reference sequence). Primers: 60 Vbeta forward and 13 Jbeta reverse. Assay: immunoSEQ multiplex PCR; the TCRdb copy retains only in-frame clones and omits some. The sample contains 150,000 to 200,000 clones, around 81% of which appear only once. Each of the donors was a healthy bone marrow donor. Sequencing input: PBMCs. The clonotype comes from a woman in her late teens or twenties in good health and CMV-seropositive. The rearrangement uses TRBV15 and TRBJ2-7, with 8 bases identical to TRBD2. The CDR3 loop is CATSGNTGGNYEQYF. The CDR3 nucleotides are TGTGCCACCAGCGGCAACACGGGGGGGAATTACGAGCAGTACTTC.